This T cell receptor (beta chain) was documented in a study of technical replicates of blood from a few donors. Clones were sequenced by immunoSEQ multiplex PCR, and TCRdb holds only the in-frame ones, with some missing. The data hold 70,000 to 85,000 clones, with almost 98% observed a single time. Trimming stripped 5 bases from V and 0 bases from J, with 14 bases between. The CDR3 is 15 amino acids. Germline CDR1 reads MNHNS; CDR2 reads SASEGT. The chain employs TRBV6-1 and TRBJ2-7; D gene ambiguous. This receptor was obtained from a human donor in good health. Sequencing input: T cells isolated from PBMCs. The CDR3 nucleotides are TGTGCCAGCAGTAAAATCGCGGAAATCTCCTACGAGCAGTACTTC. It codes for CASSKIAEISYEQYF.